These T cell receptor beta chains were read from a single sample in a study of blood T cells in healthy people across ages. TCRdb itself ran the 5' RACE reads through MiXCR, one entry per CDR3 protein. The sample has approximately 880,000 distinct CDR3 sequences, 48% seen once; the top ten hold roughly 12%. Sequenced sample: blood. The receptors were sampled from a man aged 25 to 40 in good health. Each CDR3 is given with its conserved first and last residue. A D gene is named only where the DNA matches it firmly. Where a row states a size, it is once, few, many or the class of an expanded clone; other rows omit it.

V gene,J gene,D gene,clone size,CDR3 DNA,CDR3 protein
TRBV29-1,TRBJ2-5,-,-,TGCAGCGTGAGTACAGGGGCGGGAGCCGAGACCCAGTACTTC,CSVSTGAGAETQYF
TRBV11-2,TRBJ2-5,TRBD1,few,TGTGCCAGCAGCTTAGTCACAGGGGGTTATTCGGAGACCCAGTACTTC,CASSLVTGGYSETQYF
TRBV2,TRBJ1-6,-,-,TGTGCCAGCAGTGAAGTGAGGGGTTCACCCCTCCACTTT,CASSEVRGSPLHF
TRBV4-1,TRBJ1-1,-,-,TGCGCCAGCAGCCAAGACGGGTTTGTAGGGACTGAAACTTTCTTT,CASSQDGFVGTETFF
TRBV10-3,TRBJ2-3,-,-,TGTGCCATCAGTGAGGCCTCTGGGGGCGTGACAGATACGCAGTATTTT,CAISEASGGVTDTQYF
TRBV4-1,TRBJ2-7,TRBD2,few,TGCGCCAGCAGCCCTATAGCGGGGGGAGAAAACGAGCAGTACTTC,CASSPIAGGENEQYF
TRBV6-2/TRBV6-3,TRBJ2-7,-,-,TGTGCCAGCAGAAGAGACAGGACCCCTTTCTCCTACGAGCAGTACTTC,CASRRDRTPFSYEQYF
TRBV9,TRBJ1-4,TRBD1,-,TGTGCCAGCACCGGAGGCCGGGACAGTCCAACTAATGAAAAACTGTTTTTT,CASTGGRDSPTNEKLFF
TRBV4-2,TRBJ1-1,TRBD1,-,TGTGCCAGCAGCCAGCGGACAGGCTCTGAAGCTTTCTTT,CASSQRTGSEAFF
TRBV15,TRBJ2-1,-,-,TGTGCCACCAGCAGAGAACACGGACCGTTTAAGTTCTTC,CATSREHGPFKFF
TRBV6-5,TRBJ1-5,-,-,TGTGCCAGCAGCGAGTATGGCAATCAGCCCCAGCATTTT,CASSEYGNQPQHF
TRBV4-1,TRBJ2-7,-,-,TGCGCCAGCAGCCAAGAAAAAGGGTTAAGCTCCTACGAGCAGTACTTC,CASSQEKGLSSYEQYF
TRBV6-2/TRBV6-3,TRBJ1-5,-,-,TGTGCCAGCAGTTACGTGACAGGCAATAAGCCCCAGCATTTT,CASSYVTGNKPQHF
TRBV3-1,TRBJ1-2,-,many,TGTGCCAGCAGCCATAATTCTAACTATGGCTACACCTTC,CASSHNSNYGYTF
TRBV7-2,TRBJ2-7,-,-,TGTGCCAGCAGCTTCAGGGCCACCTACGAGCAGTACTTC,CASSFRATYEQYF
TRBV27,TRBJ1-1,-,-,TGTGCCAGCAGTTACAGGGTAGGTGAAGCTTTCTTT,CASSYRVGEAFF
TRBV5-4,TRBJ2-1,TRBD1,-,TGTGCCAGCAGCCCGGGACAGAGCGAGTACAATGAGCAGTTCTTC,CASSPGQSEYNEQFF
TRBV12-3/TRBV12-4,TRBJ2-7,-,few,TGTGCCAGCAGTATCCTCCGCCCGAAGCAGTACTTC,CASSILRPKQYF
TRBV5-1,TRBJ2-7,-,few,TGCGCCAGCAGCATCGGGACAAACCAACTGGAGCAGTACTTC,CASSIGTNQLEQYF
TRBV5-1,TRBJ2-5,-,-,TGCGCCACCCGGAGGGGCCCTCAAGAGACCCAGTACTTC,CATRRGPQETQYF
TRBV29-1,TRBJ2-7,-,-,TGCAGCGTTGCCCGACCCCCTGACTACGAGCAGTACTTC,CSVARPPDYEQYF
TRBV4-1,TRBJ2-4,-,once,TGCGCCAGCAGCCAAGATCCCCAGCCCCCTGTGTACTTC,CASSQDPQPPVYF
TRBV7-9,TRBJ1-2,-,once,TGTGCCAGCAGCTTATGGCAGCTAGCTAACTATGGCTACACCTTC,CASSLWQLANYGYTF
TRBV7-2,TRBJ2-3,TRBD1,-,TGTGCCAGCAGCGGACGGACAGGGAAAAAAGATACGCAGTATTTT,CASSGRTGKKDTQYF
TRBV20-1,TRBJ2-1,TRBD2,many,TGCAGTGCGCGGACTAGCGGGGATTACAATGAGCAGTTCTTC,CSARTSGDYNEQFF
TRBV6-6,TRBJ2-7,-,few,TGTGCCAGCAGTTACCGACTCGGCTCCTACGAGCAGTACTTC,CASSYRLGSYEQYF
TRBV5-5,TRBJ1-5,-,-,TGTGCCAGCAGCGGCGGAGGGGGAAATCAGCCCCAGCATTTT,CASSGGGGNQPQHF